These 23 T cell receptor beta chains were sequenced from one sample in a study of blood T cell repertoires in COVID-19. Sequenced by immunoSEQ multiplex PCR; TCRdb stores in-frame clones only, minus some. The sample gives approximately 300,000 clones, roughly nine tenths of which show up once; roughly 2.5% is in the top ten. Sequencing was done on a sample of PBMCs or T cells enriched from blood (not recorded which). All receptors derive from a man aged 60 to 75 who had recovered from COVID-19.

The CDR3, as DNA: TGTGCCAGCAGCTTGGGAGGGAGCAGCCAGTCGAACACCGGGGAGCTGTTTTTT. It encodes CASSLGGSSQSNTGELFF. The chain is built from TRBV5-6 and TRBJ2-2; tentative D call: TRBD2 (5 bases). Germline CDR1 and CDR2: SGHDT and YYEEEE. V dropped 0 bases and J dropped 0 bases, with 15 bases sitting between them. The CDR3 is 18 residues long.

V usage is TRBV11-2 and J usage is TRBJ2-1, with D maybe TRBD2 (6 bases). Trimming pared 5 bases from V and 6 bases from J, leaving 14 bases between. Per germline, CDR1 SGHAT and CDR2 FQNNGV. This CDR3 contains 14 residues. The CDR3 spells CASSPPGGRNEQFF. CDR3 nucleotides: TGTGCCAGCAGCCCACCCGGAGGGCGCAATGAGCAGTTCTTC.

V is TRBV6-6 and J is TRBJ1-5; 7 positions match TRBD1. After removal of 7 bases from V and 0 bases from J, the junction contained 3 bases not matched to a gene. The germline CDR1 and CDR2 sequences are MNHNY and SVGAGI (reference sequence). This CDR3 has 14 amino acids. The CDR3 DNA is TGTGCCAGCAAAGGGACAGTTAGCAATCAGCCCCAGCATTTT. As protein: CASKGTVSNQPQHF.

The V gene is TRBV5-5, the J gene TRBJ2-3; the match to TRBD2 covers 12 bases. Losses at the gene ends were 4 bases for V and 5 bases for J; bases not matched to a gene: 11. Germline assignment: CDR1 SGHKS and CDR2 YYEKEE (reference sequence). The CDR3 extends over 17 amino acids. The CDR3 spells CASSPSWQLAGGDTQYF. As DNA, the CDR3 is TGTGCCAGCAGCCCGTCCTGGCAACTAGCGGGGGGAGATACGCAGTATTTT.

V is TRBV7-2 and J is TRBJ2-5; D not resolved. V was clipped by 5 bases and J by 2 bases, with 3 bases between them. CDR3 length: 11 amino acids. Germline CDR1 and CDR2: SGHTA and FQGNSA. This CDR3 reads CASSIQETQYF. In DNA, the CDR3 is TGTGCCAGCAGCATACAAGAGACCCAGTACTTC.

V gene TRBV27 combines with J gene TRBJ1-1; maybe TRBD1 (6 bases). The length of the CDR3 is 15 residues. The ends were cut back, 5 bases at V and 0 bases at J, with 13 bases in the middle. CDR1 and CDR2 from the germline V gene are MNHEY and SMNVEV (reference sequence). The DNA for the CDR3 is TGTGCCAGCAGTGCCGGACAGAAAATGAACACTGAAGCTTTCTTT. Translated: CASSAGQKMNTEAFF.

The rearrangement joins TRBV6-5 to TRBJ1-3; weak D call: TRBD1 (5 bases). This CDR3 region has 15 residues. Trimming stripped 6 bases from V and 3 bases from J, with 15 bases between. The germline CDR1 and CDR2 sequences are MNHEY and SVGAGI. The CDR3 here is CASSEVSGNGNTIYF. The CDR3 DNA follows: TGTGCCAGCAGCGAGGTTTCAGGGAATGGAAACACCATATATTTT.

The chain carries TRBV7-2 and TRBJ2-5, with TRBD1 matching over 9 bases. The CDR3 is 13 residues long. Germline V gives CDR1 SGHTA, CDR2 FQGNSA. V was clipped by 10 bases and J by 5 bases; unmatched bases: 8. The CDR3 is CATRDRVFETQYF. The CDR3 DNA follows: TGTGCCACCAGGGACAGGGTGTTTGAGACCCAGTACTTC.

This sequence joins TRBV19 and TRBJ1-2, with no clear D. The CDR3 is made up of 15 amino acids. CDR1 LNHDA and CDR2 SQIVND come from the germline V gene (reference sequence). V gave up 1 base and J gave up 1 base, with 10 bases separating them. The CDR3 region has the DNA TGTGCCAGTAGTATAGGAGGGAGATATAACTATGGCTACACCTTC. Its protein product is CASSIGGRYNYGYTF.

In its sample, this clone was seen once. The CDR3 sequence is CASSRIAGGPANEQFF. CDR3 DNA: TGCGCCAGCAGTCGTATAGCGGGAGGGCCCGCCAATGAGCAGTTCTTC. V gene TRBV5-1 combines with J gene TRBJ2-1, with 11 bases fitting TRBD2. Germline-derived CDR1 and CDR2 are SGHRS and YFSETQ. The CDR3 is made up of 16 amino acids. J lost 6 bases, V lost 5 bases, and 10 bases had no gene match.

The CDR3 sequence is CASSQRGLSTDTQYF. CDR3 bases: TGTGCCAGCAGTCAGAGGGGACTATCGACAGATACGCAGTATTTT. V gene TRBV2 combines with J gene TRBJ2-3; 7 bases are shared with TRBD2. The V segment lost 5 bases and the J segment 3 bases; nucleotides outside the gene matches: 8. Looked up from germline, CDR1 is SNHLY and CDR2 is FYNNEI. The CDR3 runs 15 residues.

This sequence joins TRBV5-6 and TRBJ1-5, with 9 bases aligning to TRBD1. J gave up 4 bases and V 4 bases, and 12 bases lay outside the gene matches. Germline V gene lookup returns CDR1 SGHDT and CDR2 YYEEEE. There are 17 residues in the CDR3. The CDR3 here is CASSLRDRAHPNQPQHF. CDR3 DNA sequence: TGTGCCAGCAGCCTGAGGGACAGGGCCCACCCTAATCAGCCCCAGCATTTT.

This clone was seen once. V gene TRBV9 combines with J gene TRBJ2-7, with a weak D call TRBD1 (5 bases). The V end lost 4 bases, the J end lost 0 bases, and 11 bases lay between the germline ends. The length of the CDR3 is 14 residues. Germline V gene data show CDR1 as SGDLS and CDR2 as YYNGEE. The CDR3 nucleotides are TGTGCCAGCAGCCCCCAGGGAATCTCCTACGAGCAGTACTTC. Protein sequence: CASSPQGISYEQYF.

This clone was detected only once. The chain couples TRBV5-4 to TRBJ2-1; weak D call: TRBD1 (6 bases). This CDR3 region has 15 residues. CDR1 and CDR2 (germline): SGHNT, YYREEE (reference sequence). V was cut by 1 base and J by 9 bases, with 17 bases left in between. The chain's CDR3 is CASSLSLGAFVEQFF. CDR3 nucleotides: TGTGCCAGCAGCTTGTCCCTGGGGGCTTTCGTTGAGCAGTTCTTC.

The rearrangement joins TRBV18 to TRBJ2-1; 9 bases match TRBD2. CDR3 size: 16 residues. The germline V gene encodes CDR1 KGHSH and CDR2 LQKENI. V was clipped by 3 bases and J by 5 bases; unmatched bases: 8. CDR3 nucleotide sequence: TGTGCCAGCTCACCCCCGGGGCGGGAGGGCCACAATGAGCAGTTCTTC. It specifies CASSPPGREGHNEQFF.

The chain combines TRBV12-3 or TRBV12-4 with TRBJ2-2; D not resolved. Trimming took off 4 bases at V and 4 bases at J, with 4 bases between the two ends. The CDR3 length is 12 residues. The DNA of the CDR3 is TGTGCCAGCAGTTCGGGCACCGGGGAGCTGTTTTTT. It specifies CASSSGTGELFF.

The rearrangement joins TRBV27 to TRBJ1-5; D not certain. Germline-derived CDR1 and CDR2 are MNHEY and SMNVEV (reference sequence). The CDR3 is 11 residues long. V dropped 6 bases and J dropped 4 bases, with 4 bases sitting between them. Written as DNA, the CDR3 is TGTGCCAGCAGACTAAATCAGCCCCAGCATTTT. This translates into CASRLNQPQHF.

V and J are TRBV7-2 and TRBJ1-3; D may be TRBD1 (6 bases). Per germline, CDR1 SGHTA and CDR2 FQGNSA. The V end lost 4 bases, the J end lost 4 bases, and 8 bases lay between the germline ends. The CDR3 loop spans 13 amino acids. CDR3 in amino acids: CASSSGVGNTIYF. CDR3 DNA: TGTGCCAGCAGCTCAGGGGTGGGAAACACCATATATTTT.

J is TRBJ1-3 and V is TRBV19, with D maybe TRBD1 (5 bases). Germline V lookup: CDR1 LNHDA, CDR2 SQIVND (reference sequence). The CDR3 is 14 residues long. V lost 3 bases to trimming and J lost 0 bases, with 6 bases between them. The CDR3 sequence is CASSMGLSGNTIYF. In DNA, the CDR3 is TGTGCCAGTAGTATGGGACTCTCTGGAAACACCATATATTTT.

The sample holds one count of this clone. The CDR3 region is CASSPTGTGELFF. In DNA form, the CDR3 reads TGTGCCAGCAGCCCGACAGGGACCGGGGAGCTGTTTTTT. This rearrangement joins TRBV12-3 or TRBV12-4 to TRBJ2-2; 7 bases fit TRBD1. The CDR3 has 13 amino acids. V lost 6 bases to trimming and J lost 5 bases; unmatched junction nucleotides: 3.

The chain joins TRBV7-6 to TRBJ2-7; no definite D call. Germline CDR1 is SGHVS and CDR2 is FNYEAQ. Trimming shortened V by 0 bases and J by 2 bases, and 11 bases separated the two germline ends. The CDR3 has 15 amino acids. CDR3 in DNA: TGTGCCAGCAGCTTAGCCAGCGTTACGGCCTACGAGCAGTACTTC. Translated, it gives CASSLASVTAYEQYF.

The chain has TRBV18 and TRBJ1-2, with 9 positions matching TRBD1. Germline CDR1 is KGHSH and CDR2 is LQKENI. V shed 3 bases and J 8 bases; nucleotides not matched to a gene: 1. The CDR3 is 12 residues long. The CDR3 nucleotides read TGTGCCAGCTCACCTACAGGGGGCGGCTACACCTTC. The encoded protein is CASSPTGGGYTF.

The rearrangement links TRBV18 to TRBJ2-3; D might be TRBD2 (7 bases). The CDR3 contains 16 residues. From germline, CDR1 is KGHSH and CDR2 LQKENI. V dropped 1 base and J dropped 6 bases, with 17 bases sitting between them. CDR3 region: CASSPRGGRGADTQYF. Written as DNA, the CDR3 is TGTGCCAGCTCACCACGCGGGGGCAGGGGTGCCGATACGCAGTATTTT.